The source of this TCR beta chain is a study of cytomegalovirus exposure and HLA in healthy donors. A multiplex PCR was run with 60 Vbeta primers and 13 Jbeta primers. Assay: immunoSEQ multiplex PCR; the TCRdb copy retains only in-frame clones and omits some. Among about 200,000 clones, more than 75% were seen once, and the ten largest hold roughly 2.5%. The receptor was isolated from a woman aged 40 to 49 in good health and CMV-seronegative. Sequencing was carried out using PBMCs.

CDR3 residues: CASSFTGRGLTNEKLFF. The CDR3, as DNA: TGTGCCAGCAGTTTCACAGGGAGAGGGCTAACTAATGAAAAACTGTTTTTT. The V and J genes are TRBV28 and TRBJ1-4; D might be TRBD1 (6 bases). This CDR3 is 17 amino acids long. V was cut by 3 bases and J by 1 base, with 15 bases left in between. Germline CDR1 is MDHEN and CDR2 is SYDVKM.